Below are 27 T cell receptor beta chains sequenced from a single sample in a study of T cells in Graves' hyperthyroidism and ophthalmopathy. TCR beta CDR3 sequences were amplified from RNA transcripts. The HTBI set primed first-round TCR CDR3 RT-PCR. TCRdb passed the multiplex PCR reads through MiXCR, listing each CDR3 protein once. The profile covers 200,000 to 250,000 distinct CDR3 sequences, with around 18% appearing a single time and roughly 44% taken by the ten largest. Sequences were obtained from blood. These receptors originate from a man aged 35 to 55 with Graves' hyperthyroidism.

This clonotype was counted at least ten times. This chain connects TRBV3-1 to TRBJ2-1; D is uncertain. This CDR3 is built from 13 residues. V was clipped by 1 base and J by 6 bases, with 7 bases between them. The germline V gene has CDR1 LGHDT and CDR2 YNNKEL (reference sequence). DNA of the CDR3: TGTGCCAGCAGCCAAGTTCGCTCCAATGAGCAGTTCTTC. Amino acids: CASSQVRSNEQFF.

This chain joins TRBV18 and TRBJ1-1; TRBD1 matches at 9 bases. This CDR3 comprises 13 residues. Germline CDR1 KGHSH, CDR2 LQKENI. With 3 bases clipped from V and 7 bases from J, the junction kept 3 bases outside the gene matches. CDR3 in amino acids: CASSPAGQGEAFF. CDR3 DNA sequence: TGTGCCAGCTCACCTGCGGGACAGGGTGAAGCTTTCTTT.

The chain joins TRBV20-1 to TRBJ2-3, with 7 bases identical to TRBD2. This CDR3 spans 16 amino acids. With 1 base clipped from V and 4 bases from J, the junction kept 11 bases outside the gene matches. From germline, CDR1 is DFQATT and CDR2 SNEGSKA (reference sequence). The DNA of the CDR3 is TGCAGTGCTAGAGGGGGGGGACGGGGGAATTCAGATACGCAGTATTTT. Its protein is CSARGGGRGNSDTQYF.

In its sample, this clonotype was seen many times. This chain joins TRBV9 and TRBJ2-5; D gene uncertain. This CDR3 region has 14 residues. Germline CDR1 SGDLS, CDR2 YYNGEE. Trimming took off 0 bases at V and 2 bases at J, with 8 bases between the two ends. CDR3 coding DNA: TGTGCCAGCAGCGTAGGACTGGGGCAAGAGACCCAGTACTTC. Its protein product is CASSVGLGQETQYF.

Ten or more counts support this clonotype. The CDR3 loop reads CSARLGTDTQYF. DNA of the CDR3: TGCAGTGCTAGACTAGGCACAGATACGCAGTATTTT. The V call is TRBV20-1, the J call TRBJ2-3; no reliable D call. The CDR3 length is 12 residues. Trimming took off 2 bases at V and 1 base at J, with 4 bases between the two ends. Germline CDR1 reads DFQATT; CDR2 reads SNEGSKA (reference sequence).

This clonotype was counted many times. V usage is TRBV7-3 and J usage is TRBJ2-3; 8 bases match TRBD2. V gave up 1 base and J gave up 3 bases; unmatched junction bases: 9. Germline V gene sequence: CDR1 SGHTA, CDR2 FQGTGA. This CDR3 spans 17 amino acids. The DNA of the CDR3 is TGTGCCAGCAGCTTAATAGGCATTAGCGGGACGACAGATACGCAGTATTTT. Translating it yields CASSLIGISGTTDTQYF.

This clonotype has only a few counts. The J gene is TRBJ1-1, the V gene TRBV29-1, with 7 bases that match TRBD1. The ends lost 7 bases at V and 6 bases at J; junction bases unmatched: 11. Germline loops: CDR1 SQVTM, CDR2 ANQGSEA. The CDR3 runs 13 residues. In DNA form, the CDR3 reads TGCAGCGGCGGGGCACAGGGGAGAGCTGAAGCTTTCTTT. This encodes CSGGAQGRAEAFF.

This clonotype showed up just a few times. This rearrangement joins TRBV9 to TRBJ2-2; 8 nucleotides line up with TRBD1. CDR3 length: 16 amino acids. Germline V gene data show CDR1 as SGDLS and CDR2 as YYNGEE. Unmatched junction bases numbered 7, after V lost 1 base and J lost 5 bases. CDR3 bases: TGTGCCAGCAGCGTATTTGGGCAGGGGGCAACCGGGGAGCTGTTTTTT. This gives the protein CASSVFGQGATGELFF. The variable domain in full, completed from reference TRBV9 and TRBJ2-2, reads DSGVTQTPKHLITATGQRVTLRCSPRSGDLSVYWYQQSLDQGLQFLIQYYNGEERAKGNILERFSAQQFPDLHSELNLSSLELGDSALYFCASSVFGQGATGELFFGEGSRLTVL.

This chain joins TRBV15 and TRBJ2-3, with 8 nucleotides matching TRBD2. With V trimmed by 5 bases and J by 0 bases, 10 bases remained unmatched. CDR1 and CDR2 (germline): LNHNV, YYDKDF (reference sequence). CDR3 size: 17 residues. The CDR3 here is CATSGPGGGSSTDTQYF. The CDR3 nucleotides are TGTGCCACCAGCGGACCCGGGGGGGGGTCAAGCACAGATACGCAGTATTTT.

The CDR3 DNA is TGCGCCAGCAGCCAAGATCTTGTCGAGTTTATTCCGGGCTACACCTTC. It codes for CASSQDLVEFIPGYTF. V gene TRBV4-3 combines with J gene TRBJ1-2, with D unresolved. The CDR3 extends over 16 amino acids. Germline CDR1 and CDR2: LGHNA and YSLEER. V was pared by 0 bases and J by 8 bases, with 19 bases between.

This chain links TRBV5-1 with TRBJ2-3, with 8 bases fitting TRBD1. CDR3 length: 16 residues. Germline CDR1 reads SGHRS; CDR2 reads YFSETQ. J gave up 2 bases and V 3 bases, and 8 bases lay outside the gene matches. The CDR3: CASSSPGQDITDTQYF. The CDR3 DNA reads TGCGCCAGCAGCTCCCCGGGACAGGACATCACAGATACGCAGTATTTT.

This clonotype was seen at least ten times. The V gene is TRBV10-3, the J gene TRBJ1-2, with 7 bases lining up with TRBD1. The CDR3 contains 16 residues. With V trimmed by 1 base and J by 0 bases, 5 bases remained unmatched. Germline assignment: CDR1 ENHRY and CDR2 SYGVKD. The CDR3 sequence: CAISEWDSTANYGYTF. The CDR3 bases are TGTGCCATCAGTGAGTGGGACAGTACGGCTAACTATGGCTACACCTTC.

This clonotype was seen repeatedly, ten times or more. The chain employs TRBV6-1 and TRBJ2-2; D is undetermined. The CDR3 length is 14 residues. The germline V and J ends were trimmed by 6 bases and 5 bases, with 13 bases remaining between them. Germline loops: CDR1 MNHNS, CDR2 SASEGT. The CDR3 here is CASSGQAGTGELFF. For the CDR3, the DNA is TGTGCCAGCAGCGGGCAGGCCGGGACCGGGGAGCTGTTTTTT.

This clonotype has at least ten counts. The chain's CDR3 is CAITPGLAGGDTQYF. The CDR3 region has the DNA TGTGCCATCACTCCCGGACTAGCGGGGGGAGATACGCAGTATTTT. This chain connects TRBV10-3 to TRBJ2-3; 14 positions agree with TRBD2. CDR3 length: 15 residues. Germline CDR1 ENHRY, CDR2 SYGVKD. After removal of 7 bases from V and 5 bases from J, the junction contained 5 bases not matched to a gene.

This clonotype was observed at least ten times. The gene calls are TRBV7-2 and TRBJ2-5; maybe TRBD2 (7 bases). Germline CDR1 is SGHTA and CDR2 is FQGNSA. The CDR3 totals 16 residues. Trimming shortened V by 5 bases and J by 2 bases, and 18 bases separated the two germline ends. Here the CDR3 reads CASSRSGGARQETQYF. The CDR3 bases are TGTGCCAGCAGCCGTAGTGGGGGGGCGAGGCAAGAGACCCAGTACTTC.

CDR3 in DNA: TGTGCCAGCAGCTTGGCGGGACATTTCACTGAAGCTTTCTTT. Translating gives CASSLAGHFTEAFF. The chain uses TRBV7-3 and TRBJ1-1, with D possibly being TRBD1 (6 bases). Trimming shortened V by 3 bases and J by 4 bases, and 12 bases separated the two germline ends. The CDR3 runs 14 residues. The V gene's germline CDR1 is SGHTA and CDR2 FQGTGA.

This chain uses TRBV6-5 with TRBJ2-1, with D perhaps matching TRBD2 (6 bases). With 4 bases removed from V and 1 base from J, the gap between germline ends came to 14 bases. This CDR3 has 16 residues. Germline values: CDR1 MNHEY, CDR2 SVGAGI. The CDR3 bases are TGTGCCAGCAGTTCCCGACGGGACTCATCCTACAATGAGCAGTTCTTC. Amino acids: CASSSRRDSSYNEQFF.

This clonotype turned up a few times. CDR3 sequence (DNA): TGTGCCAGCAGTTACTCGGGGCAGGGAGCTTTCTTT. Its translation: CASSYSGQGAFF. The V gene is TRBV6-6, the J gene TRBJ1-1, with a weak D call TRBD1 (5 bases). This CDR3 is built from 12 residues. Germline assignment: CDR1 MNHNY and CDR2 SVGAGI (reference sequence). Trimming pared 0 bases from V and 10 bases from J, leaving 9 bases between.

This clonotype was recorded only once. CDR3 region: CASSRLAGGRGGELFF. Here the CDR3 DNA reads TGTGCCAGCAGCCGACTAGCGGGGGGGCGTGGCGGGGAGCTGTTTTTT. The chain carries TRBV7-3 and TRBJ2-2; the match to TRBD2 covers 14 bases. V trimming: 5 bases; J trimming: 7 bases; junction bases outside the gene matches: 6. The CDR3 is made up of 16 amino acids. Germline CDR1 SGHTA, CDR2 FQGTGA.

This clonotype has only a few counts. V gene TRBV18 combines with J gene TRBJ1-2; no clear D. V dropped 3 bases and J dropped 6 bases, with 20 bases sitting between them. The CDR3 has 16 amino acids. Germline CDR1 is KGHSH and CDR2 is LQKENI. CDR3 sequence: CASSPLRQALTNGYTF. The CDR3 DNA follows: TGTGCCAGCTCACCCCTCAGGCAGGCCCTGACAAATGGCTACACCTTC. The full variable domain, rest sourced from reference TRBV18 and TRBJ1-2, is NAGVMQNPRHLVRRRGQEARLRCSPMKGHSHVYWYRQLPEEGLKFMVYLQKENIIDESGMPKERFSAEFPKEGPSILRIQQVVRGDSAAYFCASSPLRQALTNGYTFGSGTRLTVV.

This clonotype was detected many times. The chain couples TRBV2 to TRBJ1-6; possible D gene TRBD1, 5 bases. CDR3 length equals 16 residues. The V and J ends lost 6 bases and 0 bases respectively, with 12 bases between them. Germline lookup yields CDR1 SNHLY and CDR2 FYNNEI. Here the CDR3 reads CASRGGDRSYNSPLHF. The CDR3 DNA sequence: TGTGCCAGCAGAGGAGGGGATCGCTCCTATAATTCACCCCTCCACTTT.

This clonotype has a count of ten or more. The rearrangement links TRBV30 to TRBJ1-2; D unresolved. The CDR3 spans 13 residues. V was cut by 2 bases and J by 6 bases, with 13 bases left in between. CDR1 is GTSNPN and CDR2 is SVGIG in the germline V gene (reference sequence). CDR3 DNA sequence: TGTGCCTGGAGTCAAAAGGCGGGAAATGGCTACACCTTC. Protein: CAWSQKAGNGYTF. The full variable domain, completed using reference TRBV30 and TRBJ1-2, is SQTIHQWPATLVQPVGSPLSLECTVEGTSNPNLYWYRQAAGRGLQLLFYSVGIGQISSEVPQNLSASRPQDRQFILSSKKLLLSDSGFYLCAWSQKAGNGYTFGSGTRLTVV.

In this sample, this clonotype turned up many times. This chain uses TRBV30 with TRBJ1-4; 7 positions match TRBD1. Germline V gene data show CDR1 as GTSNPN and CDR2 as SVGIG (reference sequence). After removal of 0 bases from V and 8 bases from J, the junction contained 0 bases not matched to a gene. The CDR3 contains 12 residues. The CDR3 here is CAWSVQGEKLFF. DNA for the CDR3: TGTGCCTGGAGTGTACAGGGGGAAAAACTGTTTTTT.

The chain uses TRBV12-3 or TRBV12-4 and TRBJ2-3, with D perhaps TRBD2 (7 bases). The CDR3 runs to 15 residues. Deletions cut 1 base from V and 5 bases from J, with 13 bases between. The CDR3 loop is CASSLVAGARDTQYF. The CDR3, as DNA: TGTGCCAGCAGTTTAGTGGCGGGGGCTAGAGATACGCAGTATTTT.

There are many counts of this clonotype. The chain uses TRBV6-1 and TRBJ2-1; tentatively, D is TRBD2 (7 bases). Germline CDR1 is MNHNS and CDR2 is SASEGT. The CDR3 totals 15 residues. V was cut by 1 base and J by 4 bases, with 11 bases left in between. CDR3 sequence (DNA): TGTGCCAGCAGTGAAGGTGGGGGGGCGTACAATGAGCAGTTCTTC. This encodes CASSEGGGAYNEQFF.

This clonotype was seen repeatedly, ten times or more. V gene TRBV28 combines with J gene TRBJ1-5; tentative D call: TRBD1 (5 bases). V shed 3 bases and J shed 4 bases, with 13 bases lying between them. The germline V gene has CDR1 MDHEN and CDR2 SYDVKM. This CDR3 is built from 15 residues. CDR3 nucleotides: TGTGCCAGCAGTTTGGAAGGGGAAGGTAATCAGCCCCAGCATTTT. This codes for CASSLEGEGNQPQHF.

CDR3 DNA sequence: TGTGCCAGCAGCCTGCCGGGCGGACAGGGAGGTGAAGCTTTCTTT. Protein product: CASSLPGGQGGEAFF. The chain couples TRBV5-4 to TRBJ1-1; 8 positions agree with TRBD1. There are 15 residues in the CDR3. The germline V gene has CDR1 SGHNT and CDR2 YYREEE (reference sequence). Germline trimming cut 4 bases from V and 7 bases from J; bases unmatched to any gene: 12.